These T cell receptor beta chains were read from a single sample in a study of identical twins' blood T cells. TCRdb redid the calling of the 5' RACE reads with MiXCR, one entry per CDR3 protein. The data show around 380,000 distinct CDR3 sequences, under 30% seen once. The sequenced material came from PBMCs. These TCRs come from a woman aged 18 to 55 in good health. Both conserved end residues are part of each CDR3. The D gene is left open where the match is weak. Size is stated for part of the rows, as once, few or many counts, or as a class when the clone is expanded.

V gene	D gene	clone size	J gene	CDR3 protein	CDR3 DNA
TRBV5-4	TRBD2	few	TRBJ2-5	CASSLPQLAGGKETQYF	TGTGCCAGCAGCTTACCCCAACTAGCGGGAGGAAAAGAGACCCAGTACTTC
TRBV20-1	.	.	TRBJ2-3	CSARTVTDTQYF	TGCAGTGCTAGAACTGTTACAGATACGCAGTATTTT
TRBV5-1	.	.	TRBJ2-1	CASSLDDVSPYNEQFF	TGCGCCAGCAGCTTGGACGACGTAAGCCCCTACAATGAGCAGTTCTTC
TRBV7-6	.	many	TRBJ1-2	CASSLGQSYGYTF	TGTGCCAGCAGCTTAGGGCAGAGCTATGGCTACACCTTC
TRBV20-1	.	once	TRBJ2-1	CSARRRYNEQFF	TGCAGTGCCCGGAGGCGGTACAATGAGCAGTTCTTC
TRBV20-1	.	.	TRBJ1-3	CSAPKGGSGNTIYF	TGCAGTGCTCCGAAAGGGGGGTCTGGAAACACCATATATTTT
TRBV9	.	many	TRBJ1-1	CASSLRTGTEAFF	TGTGCCAGCAGCCTACGTACGGGCACTGAAGCTTTCTTT
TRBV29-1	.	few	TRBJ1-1	CSGMGGTEAFF	TGCAGCGGGATGGGGGGCACTGAAGCTTTCTTT
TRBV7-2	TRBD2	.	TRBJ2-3	CASSLGGRATDTQYF	TGTGCCAGCAGCTTAGGCGGGAGGGCGACAGATACGCAGTATTTT
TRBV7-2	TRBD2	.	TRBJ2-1	CASSLGPVAGRSYNEQFF	TGTGCCAGCAGCTTAGGTCCCGTAGCGGGACGGTCCTACAATGAGCAGTTCTTC
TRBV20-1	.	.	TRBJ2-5	CSACDSQETQYF	TGCAGTGCTTGTGACAGTCAAGAGACCCAGTACTTC
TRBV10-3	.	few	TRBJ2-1	CATKLPQSSYNEQFF	TGTGCCACCAAACTCCCCCAGAGCTCCTACAATGAGCAGTTCTTC
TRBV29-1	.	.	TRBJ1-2	CSVEGTLYGYTF	TGCAGCGTTGAAGGGACCCTTTATGGCTACACCTTC
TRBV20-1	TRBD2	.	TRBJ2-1	CSAPSPSGTYNEQFF	TGCAGTGCACCGAGTCCTAGCGGAACCTACAATGAGCAGTTCTTC
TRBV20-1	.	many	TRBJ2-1	CSARDNEQFF	TGCAGTGCTAGAGACAATGAGCAGTTCTTC
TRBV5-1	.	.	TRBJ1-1	CASSLGEGFEAFF	TGCGCCAGCAGCTTGGGTGAGGGCTTTGAAGCTTTCTTT
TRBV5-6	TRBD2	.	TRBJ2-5	CASSSGLDPQETQYF	TGTGCCAGCAGCTCTGGACTAGACCCCCAAGAGACCCAGTACTTC
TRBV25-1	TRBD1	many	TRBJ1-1	CASSESQGGRTEAFF	TGTGCCAGCAGTGAATCACAGGGGGGAAGGACTGAAGCTTTCTTT
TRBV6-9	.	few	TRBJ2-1	CAGYYNEQFF	TGTGCCGGGTACTACAATGAGCAGTTCTTC
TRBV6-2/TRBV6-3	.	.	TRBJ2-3	CASSYFRGDMQYF	TGTGCCAGCAGTTACTTCAGAGGAGATATGCAGTATTTT
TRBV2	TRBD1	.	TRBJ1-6	CASSEDRGRDSPLHF	TGTGCCAGCAGTGAAGACAGGGGTAGGGATTCACCCCTCCACTTT
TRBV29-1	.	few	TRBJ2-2	CSVGLGAGELFF	TGCAGCGTTGGATTGGGGGCCGGGGAGCTGTTTTTT
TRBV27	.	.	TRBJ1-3	CASSREGHSGNTIYF	TGTGCCAGCAGTCGGGAGGGCCACTCTGGAAACACCATATATTTT
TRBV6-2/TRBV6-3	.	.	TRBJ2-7	CASSQRQASSYEQYF	TGTGCCAGCAGCCAAAGACAGGCCTCCAGTTACGAGCAGTACTTC
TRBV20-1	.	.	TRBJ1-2	CSADALGTVVGYTF	TGCAGTGCTGATGCTCTGGGTACGGTTGTTGGCTACACCTTC
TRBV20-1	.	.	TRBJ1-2	CSASYRGSPLFYGYTF	TGCAGTGCCAGCTACCGGGGATCCCCCCTCTTCTATGGCTACACCTTC
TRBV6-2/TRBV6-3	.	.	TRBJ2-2	CASNPDVTGELFF	TGTGCCAGCAACCCGGACGTCACCGGGGAGCTGTTTTTT
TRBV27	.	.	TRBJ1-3	CASSFGNGPSAGNTIYF	TGTGCCAGCAGTTTTGGGAACGGCCCCTCGGCTGGAAACACCATATATTTT
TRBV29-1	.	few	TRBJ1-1	CSVAAGKAEAFF	TGCAGCGTTGCAGCGGGTAAGGCTGAAGCTTTCTTT
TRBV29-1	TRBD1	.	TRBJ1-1	CSVGTGFTEAFF	TGCAGCGTTGGGACAGGGTTCACTGAAGCTTTCTTT
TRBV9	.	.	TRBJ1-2	CASSPHGFTDGYTF	TGTGCCAGCAGCCCTCACGGCTTCACCGACGGCTACACCTTC
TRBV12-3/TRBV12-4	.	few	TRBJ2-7	CASSSGSSRTYEQYF	TGTGCCAGCAGCTCAGGGTCTTCCCGGACCTACGAGCAGTACTTC
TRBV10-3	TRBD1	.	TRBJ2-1	CAISDVGQNYNEQFF	TGTGCCATCAGTGACGTGGGACAGAACTACAATGAGCAGTTCTTC
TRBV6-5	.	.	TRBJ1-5	CASTPPHDQPQHF	TGTGCCAGCACCCCACCGCACGATCAGCCCCAGCATTTT
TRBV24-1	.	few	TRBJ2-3	CATSPAGDRRFTDTQYF	TGTGCCACCAGCCCAGCGGGGGACAGGAGATTCACAGATACGCAGTATTTT
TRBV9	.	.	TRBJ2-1	CASSVGTLLKGVNEQFF	TGTGCCAGCAGCGTAGGGACACTCCTCAAAGGTGTTAATGAGCAGTTCTTC
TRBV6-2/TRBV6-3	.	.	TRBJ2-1	CASTLITGRGYNEQFF	TGTGCCAGCACCTTAATTACAGGGCGAGGCTACAATGAGCAGTTCTTC
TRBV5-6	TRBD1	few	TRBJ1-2	CASSTGQPNYGYTF	TGTGCCAGCAGTACGGGACAGCCCAACTATGGCTACACCTTC
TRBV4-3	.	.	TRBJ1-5	CASSQDMGQPQHF	TGCGCCAGCAGCCAAGATATGGGTCAGCCCCAGCATTTT
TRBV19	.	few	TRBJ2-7	CASTRVADSYEQYF	TGTGCCAGTACCCGAGTGGCCGACTCCTACGAGCAGTACTTC
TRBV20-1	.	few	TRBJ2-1	CSARGYSYNEQFF	TGCAGTGCTCGCGGGTACTCCTACAATGAGCAGTTCTTC
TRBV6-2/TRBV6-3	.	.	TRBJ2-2	CASNSDPNTGELFF	TGTGCCAGCAATAGTGATCCGAACACCGGGGAGCTGTTTTTT